The TCR beta chain described here comes from a study of blood T cell repertoires in COVID-19. Study at large: The origin of the acute and convalescent COVID-19 samples was the United States, Italy and Spain.

Assignments of participants to cohorts depended upon their own reported clinical history. Study processing details: Nucleated cell counts were estimated from reference gene primer amplification. Using immunoSEQ multiplex PCR, the repertoire was profiled, and TCRdb retains in-frame clones only, with some absent. V and J calls and clone size are as listed in that table; D and trimming were resolved from the DNA. The data hold under 300,000 clones, with roughly 90% observed a single time. This CDR3 contains 15 residues. V lost 2 bases and J lost 5; bases outside the gene matches: 7. The germline CDR1 and CDR2 sequences are MNHEY and SVGAGI.

Sequenced material: PBMCs or T cells enriched from blood (not recorded which). The chain uses TRBV6-5 and TRBJ2-7; 9 nucleotides match TRBD2. The receptor's source is a woman aged 25-40 years with acute COVID-19. The CDR3 loop reads CASSYRGGARNEQYF. The CDR3 region has the DNA TGTGCCAGCAGTTACCGCGGGGGGGCCCGGAACGAGCAGTACTTC.